This TCR beta chain originates from a study of blood T cell repertoires in COVID-19. Background on the study: Acute-phase and convalescent COVID-19 samples originated in the United States, Italy and Spain.

Produced via immunoSEQ multiplex PCR; TCRdb's table is partial and in-frame only. The sample yields hundreds of thousands of clones, approximately 86% seen once. The sample taken for sequencing was peripheral blood. The sequence was obtained from a woman in her sixties or seventies with COVID-19, enrolled during active disease.

The CDR3 nucleotides are TGTGCCAGCAGTGTAGACAGGGGGGGTAATCAGCCCCAGCATTTT. It yields the protein CASSVDRGGNQPQHF. The rearrangement joins TRBV27 to TRBJ1-5; TRBD1 agrees at 9 bases. V was clipped by 5 bases and J by 4 bases; unmatched bases: 6. Germline V gives CDR1 MNHEY, CDR2 SMNVEV (reference sequence). This CDR3 comprises 15 residues.